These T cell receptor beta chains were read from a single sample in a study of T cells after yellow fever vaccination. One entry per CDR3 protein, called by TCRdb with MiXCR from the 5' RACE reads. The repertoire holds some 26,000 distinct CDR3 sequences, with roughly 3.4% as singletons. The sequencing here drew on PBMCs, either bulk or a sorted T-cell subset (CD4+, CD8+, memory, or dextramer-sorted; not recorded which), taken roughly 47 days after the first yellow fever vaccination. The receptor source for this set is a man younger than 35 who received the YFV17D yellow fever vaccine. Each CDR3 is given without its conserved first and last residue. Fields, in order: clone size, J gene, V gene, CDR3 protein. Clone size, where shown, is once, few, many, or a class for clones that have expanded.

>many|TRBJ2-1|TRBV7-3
ASSTPTGAGNEQF
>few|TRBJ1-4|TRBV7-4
ASSLRTGGSTNEKLF
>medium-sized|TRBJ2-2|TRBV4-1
ASSQKAGGELF
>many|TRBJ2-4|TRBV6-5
ASSSVRGQEGYIQY
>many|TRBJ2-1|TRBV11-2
ASSLVRVQEDNEQF
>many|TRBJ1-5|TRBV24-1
ATSDSGGPGEPQH
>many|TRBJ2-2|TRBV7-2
ASSTRGQGHGELF
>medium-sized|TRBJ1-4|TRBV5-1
ASSLEGRKEKLF
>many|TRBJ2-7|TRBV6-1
ASSEAGTAYEQY
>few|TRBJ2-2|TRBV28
ASSLTGYTGELF
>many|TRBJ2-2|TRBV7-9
ASSLAGTGELF
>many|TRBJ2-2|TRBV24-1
ATSDPFGASGGELF
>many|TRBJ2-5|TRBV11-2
ASSDLGLVGTQY
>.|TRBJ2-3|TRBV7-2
ASGANTDTHY
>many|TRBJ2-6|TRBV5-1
ASSFLQPGANVLT
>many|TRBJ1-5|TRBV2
ASSPLERQPQH
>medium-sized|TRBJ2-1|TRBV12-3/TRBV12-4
ASRPGLTVLGEQF
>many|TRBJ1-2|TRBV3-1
ASSQAEGYT
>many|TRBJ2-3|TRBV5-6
ASSLKPGSSTDTQY
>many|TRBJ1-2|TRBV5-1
ASSSTTGNYGYT
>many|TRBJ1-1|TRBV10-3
AIRGQGANTEAF
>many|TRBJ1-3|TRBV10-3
AISPAGYSGNTIY
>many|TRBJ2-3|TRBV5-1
ASRQDVGTDTQY
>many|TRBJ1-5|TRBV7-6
ASSSGTPDQPQH
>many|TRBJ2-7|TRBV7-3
ASSLYRGEQY
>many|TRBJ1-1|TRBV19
ASSIGGNAEAF
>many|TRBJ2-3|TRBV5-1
ATRLLLSTDTQY
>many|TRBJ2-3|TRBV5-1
ASSPATSGVIDTQY
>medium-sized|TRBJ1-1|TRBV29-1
SARTLTNTEAF
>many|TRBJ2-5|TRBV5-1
ASSGGETQY
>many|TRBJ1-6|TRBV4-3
ASSLYWGPPNNSPLH
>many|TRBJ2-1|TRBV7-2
ASSFSGGPYNEQF
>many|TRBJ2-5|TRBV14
ASSQDWGETQY
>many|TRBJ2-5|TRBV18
ASSLQETQY
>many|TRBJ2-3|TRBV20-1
SATGGGTDTQY
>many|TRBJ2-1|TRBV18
ASSPPGTNEQF
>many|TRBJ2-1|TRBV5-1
ASSLDTVGYNEQF
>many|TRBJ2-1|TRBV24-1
ATRRGQEGEQF
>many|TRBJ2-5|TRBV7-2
ASSFPGLAGGTAQY
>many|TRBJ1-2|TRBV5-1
ASSLDPGSGYT
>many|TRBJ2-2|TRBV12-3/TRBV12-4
ASRPGAKGVFGELF
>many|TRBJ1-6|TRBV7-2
ASSLRGDRYSPLH
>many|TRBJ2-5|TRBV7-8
ASSLGGTLGETQY
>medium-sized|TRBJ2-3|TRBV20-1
SARAAEGITDTQY
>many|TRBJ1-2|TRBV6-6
ASSRTGKGHT
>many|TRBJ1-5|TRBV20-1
SASRDRVGQPQH
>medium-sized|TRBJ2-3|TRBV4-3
ASSQSRLAGDTQY
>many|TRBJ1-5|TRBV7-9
ASSWGGEYSNQPQH
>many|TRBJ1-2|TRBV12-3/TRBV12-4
ASSFSGPRGYT
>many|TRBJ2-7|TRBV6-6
ATAHYEQY
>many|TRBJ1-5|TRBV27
ASSFRGKGSQPQH
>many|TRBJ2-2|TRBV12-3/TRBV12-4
ASSLRLAGGELF
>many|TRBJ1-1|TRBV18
ASSPRGANPMNTEAF
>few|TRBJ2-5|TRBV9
ASSVGKGLAGEETQY
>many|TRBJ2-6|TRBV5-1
ASSFSSGANVLT
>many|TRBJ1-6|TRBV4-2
ASSQEWQGADNSPLH
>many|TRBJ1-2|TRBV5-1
ASSPTPGPYGYT
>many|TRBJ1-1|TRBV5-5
ASSLQGWSTEAF